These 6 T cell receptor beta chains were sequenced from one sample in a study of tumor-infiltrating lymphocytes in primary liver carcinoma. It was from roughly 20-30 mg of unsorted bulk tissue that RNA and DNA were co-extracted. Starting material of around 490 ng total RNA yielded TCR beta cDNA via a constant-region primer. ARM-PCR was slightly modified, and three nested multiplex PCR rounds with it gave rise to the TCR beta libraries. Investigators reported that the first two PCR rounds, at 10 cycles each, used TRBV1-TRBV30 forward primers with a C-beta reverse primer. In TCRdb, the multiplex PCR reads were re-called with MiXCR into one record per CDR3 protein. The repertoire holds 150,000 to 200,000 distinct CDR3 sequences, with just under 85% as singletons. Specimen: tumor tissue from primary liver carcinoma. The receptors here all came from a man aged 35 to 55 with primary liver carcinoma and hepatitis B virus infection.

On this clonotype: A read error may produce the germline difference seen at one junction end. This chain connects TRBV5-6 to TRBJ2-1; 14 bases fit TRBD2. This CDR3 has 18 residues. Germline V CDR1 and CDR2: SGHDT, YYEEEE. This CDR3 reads CAGSRGLAGVLTYNEQFF. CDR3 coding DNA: TGTGCCGGCAGCCGGGGACTAGCGGGAGTTTTGACCTACAACGAGCAGTTCTTC.

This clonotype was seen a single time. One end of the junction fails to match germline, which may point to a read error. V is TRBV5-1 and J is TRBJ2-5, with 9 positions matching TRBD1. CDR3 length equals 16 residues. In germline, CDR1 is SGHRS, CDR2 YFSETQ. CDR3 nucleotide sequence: TGCGCCAGTAGCGGTGGGACAGGGAGATTCCAAGAGACCCATTACTTC. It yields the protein CASSGGTGRFQETHYF.

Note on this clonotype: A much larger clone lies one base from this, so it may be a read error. CDR3 residues: CAWSLARLGNTEAFF. Here the CDR3 DNA reads TGTGCCTGGAGTCTAGCGAGACTTGGGAACACTGAAGCTTTCTTT. The rearrangement joins TRBV30 to TRBJ1-1, with D hard to call. CDR3 length: 15 residues. The V and J ends lost 2 bases and 1 base respectively, with 14 bases between them. Germline V gives CDR1 GTSNPN, CDR2 SVGIG (reference sequence).

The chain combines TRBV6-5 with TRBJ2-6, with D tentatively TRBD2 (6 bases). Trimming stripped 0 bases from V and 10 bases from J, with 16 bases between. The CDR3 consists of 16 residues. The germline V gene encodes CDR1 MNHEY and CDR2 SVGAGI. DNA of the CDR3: TGTGCCAGCAGTTACTCCCCAACGGCTGGGACTAACGTCCTGACTTTC. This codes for CASSYSPTAGTNVLTF.

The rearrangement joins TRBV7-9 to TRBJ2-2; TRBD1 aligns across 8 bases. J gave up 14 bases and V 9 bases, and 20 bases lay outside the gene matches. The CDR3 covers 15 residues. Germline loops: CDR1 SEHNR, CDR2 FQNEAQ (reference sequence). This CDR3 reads CASRPGQAGTVELFF. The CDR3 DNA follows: TGTGCCAGTAGACCGGGACAGGCGGGGACCGTGGAACTGTTTTTT.

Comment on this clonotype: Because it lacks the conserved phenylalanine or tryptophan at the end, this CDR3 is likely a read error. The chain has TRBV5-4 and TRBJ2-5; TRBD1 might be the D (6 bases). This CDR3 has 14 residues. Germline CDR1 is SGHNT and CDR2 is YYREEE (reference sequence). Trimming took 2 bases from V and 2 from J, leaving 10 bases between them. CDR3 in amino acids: CASSFNRGQETQYY. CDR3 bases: TGTGCCAGCAGCTTTAATAGGGGGCAAGAGACCCAGTACTAC.